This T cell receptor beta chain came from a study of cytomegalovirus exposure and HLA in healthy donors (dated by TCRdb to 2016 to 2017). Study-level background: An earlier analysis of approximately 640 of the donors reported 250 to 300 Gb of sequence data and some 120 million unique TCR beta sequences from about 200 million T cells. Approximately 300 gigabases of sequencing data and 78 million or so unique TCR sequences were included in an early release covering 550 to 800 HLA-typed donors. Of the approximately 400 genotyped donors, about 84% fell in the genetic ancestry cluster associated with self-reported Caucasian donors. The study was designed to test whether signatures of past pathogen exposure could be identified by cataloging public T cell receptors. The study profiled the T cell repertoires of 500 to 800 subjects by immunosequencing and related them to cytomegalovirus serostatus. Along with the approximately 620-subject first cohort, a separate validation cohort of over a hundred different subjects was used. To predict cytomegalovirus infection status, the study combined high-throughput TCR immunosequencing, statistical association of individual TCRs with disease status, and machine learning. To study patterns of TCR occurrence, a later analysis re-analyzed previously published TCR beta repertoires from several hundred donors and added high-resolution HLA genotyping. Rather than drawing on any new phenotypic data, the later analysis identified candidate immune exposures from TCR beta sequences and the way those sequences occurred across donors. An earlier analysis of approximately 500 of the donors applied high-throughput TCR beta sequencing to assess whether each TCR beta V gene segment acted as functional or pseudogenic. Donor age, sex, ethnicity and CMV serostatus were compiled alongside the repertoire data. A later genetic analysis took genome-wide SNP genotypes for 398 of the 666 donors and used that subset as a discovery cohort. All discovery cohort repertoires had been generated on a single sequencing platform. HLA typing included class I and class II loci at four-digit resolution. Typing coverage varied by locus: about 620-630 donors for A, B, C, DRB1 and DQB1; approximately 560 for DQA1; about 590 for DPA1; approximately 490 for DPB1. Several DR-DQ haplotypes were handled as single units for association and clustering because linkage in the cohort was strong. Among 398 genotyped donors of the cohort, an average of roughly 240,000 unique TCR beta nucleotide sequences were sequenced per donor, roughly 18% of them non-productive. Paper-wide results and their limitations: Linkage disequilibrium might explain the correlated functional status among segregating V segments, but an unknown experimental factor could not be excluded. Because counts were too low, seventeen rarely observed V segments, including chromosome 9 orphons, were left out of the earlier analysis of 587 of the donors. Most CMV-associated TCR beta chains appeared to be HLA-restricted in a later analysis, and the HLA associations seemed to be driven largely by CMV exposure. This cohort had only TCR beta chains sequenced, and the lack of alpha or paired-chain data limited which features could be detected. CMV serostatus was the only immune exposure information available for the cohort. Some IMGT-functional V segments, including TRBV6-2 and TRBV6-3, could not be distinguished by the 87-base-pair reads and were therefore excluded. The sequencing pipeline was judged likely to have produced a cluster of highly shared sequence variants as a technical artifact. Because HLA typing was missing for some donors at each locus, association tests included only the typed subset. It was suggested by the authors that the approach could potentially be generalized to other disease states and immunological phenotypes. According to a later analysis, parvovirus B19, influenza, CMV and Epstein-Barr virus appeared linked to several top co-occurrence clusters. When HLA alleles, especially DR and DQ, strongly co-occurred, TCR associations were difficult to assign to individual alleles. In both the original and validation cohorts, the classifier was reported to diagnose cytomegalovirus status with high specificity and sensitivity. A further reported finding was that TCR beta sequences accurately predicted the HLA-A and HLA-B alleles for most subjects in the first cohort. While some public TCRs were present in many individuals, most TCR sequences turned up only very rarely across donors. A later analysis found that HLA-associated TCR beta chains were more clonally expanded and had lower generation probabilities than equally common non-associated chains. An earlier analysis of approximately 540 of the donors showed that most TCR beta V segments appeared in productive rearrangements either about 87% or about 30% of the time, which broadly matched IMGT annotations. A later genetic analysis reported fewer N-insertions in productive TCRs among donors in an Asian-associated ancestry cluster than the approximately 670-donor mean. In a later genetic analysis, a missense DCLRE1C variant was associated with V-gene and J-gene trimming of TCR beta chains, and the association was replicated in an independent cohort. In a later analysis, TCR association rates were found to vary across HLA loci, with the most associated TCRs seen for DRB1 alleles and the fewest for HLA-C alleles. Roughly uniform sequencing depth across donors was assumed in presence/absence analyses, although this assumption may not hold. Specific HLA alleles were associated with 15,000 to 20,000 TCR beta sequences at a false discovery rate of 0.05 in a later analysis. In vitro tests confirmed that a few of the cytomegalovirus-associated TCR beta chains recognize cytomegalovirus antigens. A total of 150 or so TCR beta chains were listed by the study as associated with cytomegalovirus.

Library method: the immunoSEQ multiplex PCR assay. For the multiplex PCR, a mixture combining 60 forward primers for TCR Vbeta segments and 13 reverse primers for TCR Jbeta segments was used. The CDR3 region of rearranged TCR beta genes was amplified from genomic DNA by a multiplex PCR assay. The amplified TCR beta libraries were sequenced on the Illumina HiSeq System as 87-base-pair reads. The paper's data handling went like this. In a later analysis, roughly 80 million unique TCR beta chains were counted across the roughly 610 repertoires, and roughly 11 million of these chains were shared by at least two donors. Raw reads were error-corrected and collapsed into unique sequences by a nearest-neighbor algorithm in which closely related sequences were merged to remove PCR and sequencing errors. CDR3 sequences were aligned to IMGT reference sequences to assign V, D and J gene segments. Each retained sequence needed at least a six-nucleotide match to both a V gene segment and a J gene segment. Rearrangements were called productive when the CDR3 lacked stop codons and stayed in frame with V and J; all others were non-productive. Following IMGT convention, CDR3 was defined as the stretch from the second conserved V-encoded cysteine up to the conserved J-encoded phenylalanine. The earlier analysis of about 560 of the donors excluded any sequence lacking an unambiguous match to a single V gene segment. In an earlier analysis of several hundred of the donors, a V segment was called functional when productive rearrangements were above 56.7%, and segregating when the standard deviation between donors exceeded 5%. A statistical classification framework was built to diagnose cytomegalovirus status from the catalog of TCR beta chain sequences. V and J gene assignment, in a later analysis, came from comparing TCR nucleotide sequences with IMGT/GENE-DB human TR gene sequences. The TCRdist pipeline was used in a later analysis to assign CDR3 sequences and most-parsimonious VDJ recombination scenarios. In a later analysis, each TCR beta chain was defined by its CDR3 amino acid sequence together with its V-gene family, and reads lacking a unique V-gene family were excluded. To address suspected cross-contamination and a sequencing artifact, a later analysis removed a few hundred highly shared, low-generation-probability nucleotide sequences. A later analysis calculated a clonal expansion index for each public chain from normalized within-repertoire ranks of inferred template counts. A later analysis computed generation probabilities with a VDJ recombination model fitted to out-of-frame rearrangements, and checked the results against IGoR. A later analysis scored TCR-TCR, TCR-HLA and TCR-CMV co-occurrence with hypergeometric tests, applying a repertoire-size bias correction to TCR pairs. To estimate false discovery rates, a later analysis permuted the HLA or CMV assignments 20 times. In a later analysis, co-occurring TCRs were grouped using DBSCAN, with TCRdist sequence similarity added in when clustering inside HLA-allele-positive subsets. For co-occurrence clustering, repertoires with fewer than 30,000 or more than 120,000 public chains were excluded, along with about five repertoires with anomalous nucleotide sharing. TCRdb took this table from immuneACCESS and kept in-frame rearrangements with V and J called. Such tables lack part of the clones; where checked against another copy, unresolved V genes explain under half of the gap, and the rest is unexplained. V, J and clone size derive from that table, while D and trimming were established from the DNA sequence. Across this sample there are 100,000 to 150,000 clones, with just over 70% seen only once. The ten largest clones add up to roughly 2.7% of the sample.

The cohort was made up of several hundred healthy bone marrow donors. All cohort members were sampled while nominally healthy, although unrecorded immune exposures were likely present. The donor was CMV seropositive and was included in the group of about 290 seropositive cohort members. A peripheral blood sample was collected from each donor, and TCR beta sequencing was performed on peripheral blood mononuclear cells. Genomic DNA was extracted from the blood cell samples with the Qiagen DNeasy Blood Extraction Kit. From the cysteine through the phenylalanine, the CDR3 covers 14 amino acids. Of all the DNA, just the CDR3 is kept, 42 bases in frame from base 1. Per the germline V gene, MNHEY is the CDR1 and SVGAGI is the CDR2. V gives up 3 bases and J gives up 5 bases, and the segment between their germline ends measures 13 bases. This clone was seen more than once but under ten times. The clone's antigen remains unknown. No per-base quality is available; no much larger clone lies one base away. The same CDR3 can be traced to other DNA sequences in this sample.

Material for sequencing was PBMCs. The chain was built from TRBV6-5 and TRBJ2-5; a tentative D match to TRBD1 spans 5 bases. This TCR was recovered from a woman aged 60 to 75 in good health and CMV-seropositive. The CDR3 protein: CASSYGAGLETQYF. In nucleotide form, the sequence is TGTGCCAGCAGTTATGGGGCAGGTCTCGAGACCCAGTACTTC.